One and the same sample provided the 9 T cell receptor beta chains below, sequenced in a study. Each CDR3 protein gets one entry after TCRdb re-called the 5' RACE reads with MiXCR. Seen here are nearly 55,000 distinct CDR3 sequences, roughly 18% observed once, and the top ten hold under 3%. Sequences were obtained from naive CD4+ T cells sorted from blood. Described subset: naive CD4+ T cells, CD4+CD45RA+CD25-. The receptors derive from a female donor with breast cancer.

This clonotype was counted at least ten times. The chain carries TRBV20-1 and TRBJ2-5; D not certain. Germline CDR1 reads DFQATT; CDR2 reads SNEGSKA (reference sequence). This CDR3 has 12 amino acids. Trimming pared 2 bases from V and 5 bases from J, leaving 9 bases between. CDR3 sequence reads: CSARRGMETQYF. The CDR3 region has the DNA TGCAGTGCTAGAAGAGGCATGGAGACCCAGTACTTC.

This clonotype appeared a single time. The chain recombines TRBV7-9 with TRBJ2-3, with TRBD1 identical over 11 bases. This CDR3 has 19 residues. Looked up from germline, CDR1 is SEHNR and CDR2 is FQNEAQ (reference sequence). Unmatched junction bases numbered 17, after V lost 4 bases and J lost 5 bases. CDR3 DNA sequence: TGTGCCAGCAGCTCGACACCTGGATACCCCGGGACAGGGGGAGATACGCAGTATTTT. Its translation: CASSSTPGYPGTGGDTQYF.

This rearrangement joins TRBV5-4 to TRBJ2-1; TRBD2 matches 12 bases. Trimming removed 3 bases from V and 7 bases from J; junction bases left unmatched: 8. This CDR3 spans 16 amino acids. Germline CDR1 reads SGHNT; CDR2 reads YYREEE (reference sequence). CDR3: CASSSSSGRALNEQFF. The CDR3 DNA reads as TGTGCCAGCAGCTCATCTAGCGGGAGGGCCCTGAATGAGCAGTTCTTC.

This clonotype was detected many times. The rearrangement joins TRBV9 to TRBJ2-5; D assignment may be TRBD1 or TRBD2 (5 bases each). With 4 bases removed from V and 0 bases from J, the gap between germline ends came to 10 bases. Germline V gene data show CDR1 as SGDLS and CDR2 as YYNGEE. The CDR3 sequence is 14 residues long. CDR3 loop: CASSSEGYQETQYF. In nucleotides, the CDR3 is TGTGCCAGCAGCTCAGAGGGGTACCAAGAGACCCAGTACTTC.

To note about this clonotype: A single base separates this from a much larger clone, so it may be a read error. V and J are TRBV5-1 and TRBJ1-2; D possibly corresponds to TRBD1 (5 bases). There are 13 residues in the CDR3. CDR1 SGHRS and CDR2 YFSETQ come from the germline V gene. Here the CDR3 DNA reads TGCGTCAGCAGCTTGGACGGGGGGAAGGGCTACACCTTC. Translating gives CVSSLDGGKGYTF.

This clonotype came up a few times. The chain recombines TRBV27 with TRBJ2-7, with D perhaps TRBD1 (6 bases). V was pared by 3 bases and J by 5 bases, with 11 bases between. The CDR3 consists of 13 residues. CDR1 is MNHEY, CDR2 SMNVEV, per germline (reference sequence). CDR3 sequence reads: CASSFAGVNEQYF. Here the CDR3 DNA reads TGTGCCAGCAGTTTCGCAGGGGTAAACGAGCAGTACTTC.

This clonotype was observed a handful of times. The chain couples TRBV7-2 to TRBJ1-6; D is undetermined. The CDR3 is 13 residues long. V was cut by 2 bases and J by 12 bases, with 11 bases left in between. From germline, CDR1 is SGHTA and CDR2 FQGNSA. For the CDR3, the DNA is TGTGCCAGCAGCTTATCGGCCTCGATACCCCTCCACTTT. It encodes CASSLSASIPLHF.

This clonotype was observed a single time. A read error is possible here, since a much larger clone lies one base away. The chain recombines TRBV3-1 with TRBJ2-1, with TRBD2 matching 7 bases. The CDR3 consists of 14 residues. Unmatched junction bases numbered 1, after V lost 4 bases and J lost 1 base. CDR1 and CDR2 from the germline V gene are LGHDT and YNNKEL (reference sequence). This chain's CDR3 is CASSRRESYNEQFF. CDR3 nucleotide sequence: TGTGCCAGCAGCCGGCGGGAGTCCTACAATGAGCAGTTCTTC.

This chain links TRBV2 with TRBJ2-3; 7 bases match TRBD2. The CDR3 is made up of 13 amino acids. The V gene end was trimmed by 8 bases and the J gene end by 2 bases; junction bases not matched to a gene: 4. Germline V gene data show CDR1 as SNHLY and CDR2 as FYNNEI. CDR3 sequence reads: CASRDYYTDTQYF. Here the CDR3 DNA reads TGTGCCAGCCGGGACTACTACACAGATACGCAGTATTTT.